The 14 T cell receptor beta chains presented below share a single source sample, sequenced in a study of blood T cell repertoires in COVID-19. Using immunoSEQ multiplex PCR, the repertoire was profiled, and TCRdb retains in-frame clones only, with some absent. The data hold 60,000 to 75,000 clones, with roughly 93% observed a single time. The sample consisted of peripheral blood. The receptors originated from a human donor in a cohort sampled during active COVID-19.

This clone showed up just once. The chain uses TRBV2 and TRBJ1-4; tentatively, D is TRBD1 (6 bases). The CDR3 totals 15 residues. Trimming took off 0 bases at V and 11 bases at J, with 16 bases between the two ends. CDR1 is SNHLY, CDR2 FYNNEI, per germline. CDR3 sequence reads: CASSEAGAGGRKLFF. The CDR3 region has the DNA TGTGCCAGCAGTGAAGCGGGGGCCGGCGGAAGGAAACTGTTTTTT. Combining the CDR3 with reference TRBV2 and TRBJ1-4 gives the whole variable domain EPEVTQTPSHQVTQMGQEVILRCVPISNHLYFYWYRQILGQKVEFLVSFYNNEISEKSEIFDDQFSVERPDGSNFTLKIRSTKLEDSAMYFCASSEAGAGGRKLFFGSGTQLSVL.

V is TRBV10-1 and J is TRBJ2-1; 8 bases agree with TRBD2. Losses at the gene ends were 0 bases for V and 7 bases for J; bases not matched to a gene: 5. This CDR3 is built from 15 residues. Per the germline V gene, CDR1 is WNHNN and CDR2 is SYGVQD (reference sequence). The CDR3 spells CASSESQSGRNEQFF. The CDR3 DNA follows: TGCGCCAGCAGTGAGTCCCAGAGCGGGAGAAATGAGCAGTTCTTC.

The rearrangement joins TRBV29-1 to TRBJ2-1; 10 positions agree with TRBD2. CDR1 SQVTM and CDR2 ANQGSEA come from the germline V gene. V dropped 1 base and J dropped 6; count of bases not matched to a gene: 6. The CDR3 loop spans 15 amino acids. The CDR3 DNA follows: TGCAGCGTTGAAGGGACTAGCGGCTGGCCCAATGAGCAGTTCTTC. This sequence encodes CSVEGTSGWPNEQFF.

The V and J genes are TRBV7-6 and TRBJ2-5; 9 bases fit TRBD1. Germline lookup yields CDR1 SGHVS and CDR2 FNYEAQ. V was pared by 5 bases and J by 4 bases, with 8 bases of the junction left unmatched. The CDR3 has 15 amino acids. The CDR3 sequence is CASSGRDRVGETQYF. The CDR3, as DNA: TGTGCCAGCAGCGGGCGGGACAGGGTAGGAGAGACCCAGTACTTC.

The rearrangement uses TRBV4-3 and TRBJ2-5; a weak D match, TRBD2 (5 bases). Germline V lookup: CDR1 LGHNA, CDR2 YSLEER. V shed 3 bases and J shed 5 bases, with 10 bases lying between them. The CDR3 totals 13 residues. The CDR3 DNA reads as TGCGCCAGCAGCCAGAGGGAGTTCGAGACCCAGTACTTC. Translated: CASSQREFETQYF.

The rearrangement links TRBV5-5 to TRBJ1-5; a possible D gene is TRBD1 (5 bases). Germline loops: CDR1 SGHKS, CDR2 YYEKEE (reference sequence). The CDR3 consists of 14 residues. V was clipped by 3 bases and J by 5 bases, with 12 bases between them. CDR3 residues: CASSWTPSDQPQHF. The CDR3 DNA sequence: TGTGCCAGCAGCTGGACACCTTCGGATCAGCCCCAGCATTTT.

The CDR3 loop reads CASSAGQIEAFF. The CDR3 DNA reads TGTGCCAGCAGCGCCGGACAGATTGAAGCTTTCTTT. The rearrangement links TRBV2 to TRBJ1-1; possible D gene TRBD1, 6 bases. Trimming removed 6 bases from V and 7 bases from J, with 12 bases in between. CDR1 and CDR2 (germline): SNHLY, FYNNEI. The CDR3 runs to 12 residues.

V and J are TRBV7-2 and TRBJ1-6; D might be TRBD1 (6 bases). Germline values: CDR1 SGHTA, CDR2 FQGNSA. This CDR3 spans 15 amino acids. V lost 0 bases and J lost 7, with 10 bases in between. CDR3 loop: CASSLAATGNSPLHF. The CDR3 coding sequence is TGTGCCAGCAGCTTAGCGGCTACAGGGAATTCACCCCTCCACTTT.

The chain has TRBV2 and TRBJ2-5; 8 nucleotides agree with TRBD2. The CDR3 has 16 amino acids. The germline V gene has CDR1 SNHLY and CDR2 FYNNEI. The junction had 10 bases not matched to a gene; V was cut back by 6 bases and J by 1 base. CDR3 nucleotides: TGTGCCAGCAGACCTACCCCGGGGGGGGTCCAAGAGACCCAGTACTTC. Translation gives CASRPTPGGVQETQYF.

This sequence joins TRBV18 and TRBJ2-3, with a weak D call TRBD1 (5 bases). CDR1 KGHSH and CDR2 LQKENI come from the germline V gene. V was clipped by 1 base and J by 4 bases, with 9 bases between them. The CDR3 is made up of 14 amino acids. The CDR3 sequence: CASSPQRGSDTQYF. CDR3 DNA sequence: TGTGCCAGCTCACCACAAAGGGGCTCAGATACGCAGTATTTT.

The chain is built from TRBV7-8 and TRBJ1-5; D is unresolved. CDR3 length: 16 residues. Germline CDR1 SGHVS, CDR2 FQNEAQ. Trimming stripped 3 bases from V and 5 bases from J, with 17 bases between. The CDR3 DNA sequence: TGTGCCAGCAGCTTGGACGGACGGGCGGAGGATCAGCCCCAGCATTTT. It specifies CASSLDGRAEDQPQHF.

The genes are TRBV10-1 and TRBJ2-3, with 7 bases identical to TRBD2. The germline V gene encodes CDR1 WNHNN and CDR2 SYGVQD (reference sequence). J gave up 2 bases and V 6 bases, and 8 bases lay outside the gene matches. The CDR3 extends over 15 amino acids. The CDR3 here is CASRNVSGYTDTQYF. DNA of the CDR3: TGCGCCAGCAGGAATGTTAGCGGGTACACAGATACGCAGTATTTT.

The CDR3 region has the DNA TGTGCCAGCAGCCGTAGTGCAGGGCTAGAGAATCAGCCCCAGCATTTT. Translated: CASSRSAGLENQPQHF. V is TRBV4-2 and J is TRBJ1-5, with D maybe TRBD1 (5 bases). This CDR3 is 16 amino acids long. The V end lost 4 bases, the J end lost 4 bases, and 17 bases lay between the germline ends. Germline V lookup: CDR1 LGHNA, CDR2 YNFKEQ.

As DNA, the CDR3 is TGTGCCAGCAGCTTCGAGACTAGCGGGAAAACCTACAATGAGCAGTTCTTC. This gives the protein CASSFETSGKTYNEQFF. The V gene is TRBV7-9, the J gene TRBJ2-1; 11 bases map to TRBD2. Looked up from germline, CDR1 is SEHNR and CDR2 is FQNEAQ (reference sequence). This CDR3 has 17 residues. V lost 3 bases, J lost 2 bases, and 6 bases stayed unmatched.